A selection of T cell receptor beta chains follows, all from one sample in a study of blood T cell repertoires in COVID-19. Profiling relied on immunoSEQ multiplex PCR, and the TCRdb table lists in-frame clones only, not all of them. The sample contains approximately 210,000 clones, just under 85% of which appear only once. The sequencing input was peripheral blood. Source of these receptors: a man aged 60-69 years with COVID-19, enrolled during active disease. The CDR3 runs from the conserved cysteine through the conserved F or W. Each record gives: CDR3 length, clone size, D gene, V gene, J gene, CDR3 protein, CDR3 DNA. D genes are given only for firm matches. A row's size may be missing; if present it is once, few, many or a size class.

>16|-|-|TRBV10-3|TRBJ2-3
CAISPTGGASADTQYF
TGTGCCATCAGTCCGACCGGCGGAGCATCTGCAGATACGCAGTATTTT
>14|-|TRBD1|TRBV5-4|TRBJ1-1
CASSLIDRATEAFF
TGTGCCAGCAGCTTGATCGACAGGGCCACTGAAGCTTTCTTT
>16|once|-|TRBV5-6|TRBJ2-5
CASSLGGSGIQETQYF
TGTGCCAGCAGCTTGGGAGGGTCGGGGATCCAAGAGACCCAGTACTTC
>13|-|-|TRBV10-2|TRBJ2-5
CASASGHLETQYF
TGCGCCAGCGCATCGGGACACCTAGAGACCCAGTACTTC
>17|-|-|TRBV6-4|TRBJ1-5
CASSDFTGPSTHQPQHF
TGTGCCAGCAGTGACTTCACAGGCCCCTCGACCCATCAGCCCCAGCATTTT
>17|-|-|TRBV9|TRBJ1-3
CASSVGVDSSSGNTIYF
TGTGCCAGCAGCGTAGGGGTGGACAGCAGCTCTGGAAACACCATATATTTT
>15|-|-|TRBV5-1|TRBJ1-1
CASSLTGNEQTEAFF
TGCGCCAGCAGCTTGACCGGGAATGAACAGACTGAAGCTTTCTTT
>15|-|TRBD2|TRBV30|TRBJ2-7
CAWSVRGLAGLEQYF
TGTGCCTGGAGTGTACGTGGACTAGCAGGCCTCGAGCAGTACTTC
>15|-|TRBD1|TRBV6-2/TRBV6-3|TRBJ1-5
CASSNRGRGNQPQHF
TGTGCCAGCAGTAACAGGGGAAGGGGCAATCAGCCCCAGCATTTT
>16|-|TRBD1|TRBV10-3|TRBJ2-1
CAISAGTGDPINEQFF
TGTGCCATCAGTGCCGGGACAGGGGATCCTATCAATGAGCAGTTCTTC
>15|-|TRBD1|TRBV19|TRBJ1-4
CASSPQTGAQEKLFF
TGTGCCAGTAGTCCCCAGACAGGGGCGCAGGAAAAACTGTTTTTT
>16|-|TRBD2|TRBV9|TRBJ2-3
CASSVDLAGSTDTQYF
TGTGCCAGCAGCGTCGATTTAGCGGGATCCACAGATACGCAGTATTTT
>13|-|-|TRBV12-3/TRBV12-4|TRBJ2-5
CASSLDSRETQYF
TGTGCCAGCAGCCTCGATAGCCGGGAGACCCAGTACTTC
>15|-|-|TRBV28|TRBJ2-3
CASSLGGSGWETQYF
TGTGCCAGCAGTTTGGGGGGTTCCGGGTGGGAGACGCAGTATTTT
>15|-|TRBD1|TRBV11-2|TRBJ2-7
CASSRTGSTSYEQYF
TGTGCCAGCAGCCGGACAGGATCTACCTCCTACGAGCAGTACTTC
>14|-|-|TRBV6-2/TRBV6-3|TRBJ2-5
CASSYGGSGETQYF
TGTGCCAGCAGTTACGGCGGTTCGGGAGAGACCCAGTACTTC
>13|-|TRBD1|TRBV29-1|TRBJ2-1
CSVVPGGYNEQFF
TGCAGCGTTGTACCAGGGGGATACAATGAGCAGTTCTTC
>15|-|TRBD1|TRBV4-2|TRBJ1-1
CASSQIIQGAPRAFF
TGTGCCAGCAGCCAAATAATTCAGGGGGCCCCTCGGGCTTTCTTT
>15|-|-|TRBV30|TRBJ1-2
CAWSVLLNTNYGYTF
TGTGCCTGGAGTGTACTACTTAATACTAACTATGGCTACACCTTC
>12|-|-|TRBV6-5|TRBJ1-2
CASTIHREGYTF
TGTGCCAGCACTATCCACAGGGAGGGCTACACCTTC
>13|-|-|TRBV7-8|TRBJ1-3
CASISGTGNTIYF
TGTGCCAGCATTTCAGGAACTGGAAACACCATATATTTT
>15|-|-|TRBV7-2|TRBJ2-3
CASSLRRARLDTQYF
TGTGCCAGCAGCCTACGGCGGGCCCGCTTGGATACGCAGTATTTT
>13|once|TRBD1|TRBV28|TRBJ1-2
CASSKSTGYGYTF
TGTGCCAGCAGTAAATCGACAGGGTATGGCTACACCTTC
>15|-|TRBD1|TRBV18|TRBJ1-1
CASSPLITGGTEAFF
TGTGCCAGCTCACCACTGATAACAGGGGGCACTGAAGCTTTCTTT
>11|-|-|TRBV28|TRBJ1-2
CASSPSYGYTF
TGTGCCAGCAGTCCGAGCTATGGCTACACCTTC
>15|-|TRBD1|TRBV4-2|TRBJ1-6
CASSRRTGQVSPLHF
TGTGCCAGCAGCCGACGGACAGGGCAAGTTTCACCCCTCCACTTT
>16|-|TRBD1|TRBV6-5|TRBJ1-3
CASSYPDRSLGNTIYF
TGTGCCAGCAGTTACCCGGACAGGTCACTTGGAAACACCATATATTTT